This TCR beta chain was sequenced for a study of blood T cell repertoires in COVID-19. The CDR3 length is 12 residues. CDR1 is LGHDT, CDR2 YNNKEL, per germline (reference sequence). Trimming at V came to 4 bases and at J to 9 bases, leaving 3 bases not matched to a gene. Using immunoSEQ multiplex PCR, the repertoire was profiled, and TCRdb retains in-frame clones only, with some absent. The sample lists about 220,000 clones; 80% to 90% were seen once. Material: peripheral blood. This TCR was recovered from a man aged 50 or older with active or convalescent COVID-19. The chain is built from TRBV3-1 (or the pseudogene TRBV3-2) and TRBJ2-5, with 9 bases lining up with TRBD1. The CDR3 sequence is CASSPGQGPQYF. Here the CDR3 DNA reads TGTGCCAGCAGCCCGGGACAGGGACCCCAGTACTTC.